These 25 T cell receptor beta chains originate from one sample sequenced in a study of blood T cell repertoires in COVID-19. Clones were sequenced by immunoSEQ multiplex PCR, and TCRdb holds only the in-frame ones, with some missing. This table has roughly 98,000 clones, 70% to 90% appearing once. The specimen sequenced was peripheral blood. These receptors originate from a woman in her seventies with active or convalescent COVID-19.

The chain recombines TRBV5-6 with TRBJ2-2; 10 bases are shared with TRBD2. In germline, CDR1 is SGHDT, CDR2 YYEEEE. The ends lost 6 bases at V and 11 bases at J; junction bases unmatched: 16. The CDR3 is 16 residues long. The CDR3 nucleotides read TGTGCCAGCACCCAGTGGGGATTAGCGGGGGGCCTAGAGCTGTTTTTT. Amino acids: CASTQWGLAGGLELFF.

The J gene is TRBJ2-3, the V gene TRBV25-1, with 14 bases that match TRBD2. V lost 1 base, J lost 5 bases, and 2 bases stayed unmatched. The germline gives CDR1 MGHDK, CDR2 SYGVNS. The CDR3 runs to 16 residues. The CDR3 here is CASSEWTSGGRDTQYF. In DNA, the CDR3 is TGTGCCAGCAGTGAATGGACTAGCGGGGGGAGAGATACGCAGTATTTT.

This rearrangement joins TRBV18 to TRBJ2-5, with D tentatively TRBD2 (6 bases). Germline values: CDR1 KGHSH, CDR2 LQKENI. The CDR3 is 15 residues long. V lost 0 bases to trimming and J lost 2 bases, with 10 bases between them. CDR3 loop: CASSPPGGQQETQYF. CDR3 DNA sequence: TGTGCCAGCTCACCACCGGGGGGTCAGCAAGAGACCCAGTACTTC.

The chain joins TRBV28 to TRBJ2-1, with TRBD2 as a possible D gene (6 bases). CDR3 size: 15 residues. Germline V lookup: CDR1 MDHEN, CDR2 SYDVKM. V was trimmed by 2 bases and J by 9 bases, leaving 17 bases between them. The CDR3 DNA sequence: TGTGCCAGCAGTTTAGCATCGCTTGGGGGGAGTGAGCAGTTCTTC. This translates into CASSLASLGGSEQFF.

Only a few counts were recorded for this clone. This chain connects TRBV7-8 to TRBJ1-2, with TRBD1 identical over 7 bases. The V and J ends lost 1 base and 5 bases, in that order; junction bases with no gene match: 4. CDR3 length equals 14 residues. Germline assignment: CDR1 SGHVS and CDR2 FQNEAQ. CDR3 sequence: CASSLDNRGYGYTF. The DNA for the CDR3 is TGTGCCAGCAGCTTAGATAACAGGGGATATGGCTACACCTTC. The variable domain in full, with the rest retrieved from reference TRBV7-8 and TRBJ1-2, is GAGVSQSPRYKVAKRGQDVALRCDPISGHVSLFWYQQALGQGPEFLTYFQNEAQLDKSGLPSDRFFAERPEGSVSTLKIQRTQQEDSAVYLCASSLDNRGYGYTFGSGTRLTVV.

This clone turned up a few times. The rearrangement uses TRBV10-1 and TRBJ2-7; a possible D gene is TRBD1 (5 bases). The germline CDR1 and CDR2 sequences are WNHNN and SYGVQD (reference sequence). The ends were cut back, 8 bases at V and 2 bases at J, with 16 bases in the middle. The CDR3 consists of 14 residues. CDR3: CASGPQGRPYEQYF. The CDR3 DNA reads TGCGCCAGCGGCCCCCAGGGCAGACCCTACGAGCAGTACTTC.

Only a few counts were recorded for this clone. The chain carries TRBV10-3 and TRBJ1-2; D possibly corresponds to TRBD1 (5 bases). V lost 11 bases and J lost 0, with 22 bases in between. Germline CDR1 is ENHRY and CDR2 is SYGVKD. This CDR3 is built from 16 residues. In DNA, the CDR3 is TGTGCCGCGAAGAGCGTGGAGGGGAAGACTAACTATGGCTACACCTTC. Translating gives CAAKSVEGKTNYGYTF.

To note about this clone: Within the sample, other DNA sequences also encode this same CDR3. The chain is built from TRBV19 and TRBJ1-1; tentative D call: TRBD1 (5 bases). CDR1 is LNHDA, CDR2 SQIVND, per germline (reference sequence). V lost 2 bases to trimming and J lost 1 base, with 5 bases between them. The CDR3 runs to 13 residues. The CDR3 nucleotides read TGTGCCAGTAGTATAAGGGGGAACACTGAAGCTTTCTTT. It translates to CASSIRGNTEAFF.

The chain employs TRBV6-5 and TRBJ1-4; the match to TRBD1 covers 9 bases. The V and J ends lost 6 bases and 7 bases, in that order; junction bases with no gene match: 3. In germline, CDR1 is MNHEY, CDR2 SVGAGI. The CDR3 spans 13 residues. As DNA, the CDR3 is TGTGCCAGCAGGGACAGGGGAGGTGAAAAACTGTTTTTT. Translated: CASRDRGGEKLFF.

The rearrangement joins TRBV18 to TRBJ2-7; 9 bases map to TRBD1. The CDR3 covers 15 residues. J gave up 4 bases and V 4 bases, and 8 bases lay outside the gene matches. Germline V gives CDR1 KGHSH, CDR2 LQKENI. CDR3 loop: CASSQGQGEGYEQYF. CDR3 nucleotides: TGTGCCAGCTCACAGGGACAGGGTGAGGGATACGAGCAGTACTTC.

This clone appeared many times. V gene TRBV3-1 (or the pseudogene TRBV3-2) combines with J gene TRBJ1-2; 8 nucleotides align to TRBD1. J lost 7 bases, V lost 0 bases, and 7 bases had no gene match. CDR3 length: 15 amino acids. The germline gives CDR1 LGHDT, CDR2 YNNKEL (reference sequence). The CDR3 DNA sequence: TGTGCCAGCAGCCAAGAAGCAGGGGGCGGGAGTGGCTACACCTTC. As protein: CASSQEAGGGSGYTF.

This clone appeared a few times. This sequence joins TRBV28 and TRBJ1-2; D gene unclear. Germline V gene data show CDR1 as MDHEN and CDR2 as SYDVKM. This CDR3 is 14 amino acids long. V was pared by 8 bases and J by 4 bases, with 17 bases between. CDR3 bases: TGTGCCAGCTCCACCCCCCGGGTGTCCTATGGCTACACCTTC. Its translation is CASSTPRVSYGYTF.

V and J are TRBV5-4 and TRBJ1-2; unclear D gene. CDR1 and CDR2 (germline): SGHNT, YYREEE (reference sequence). Trimming stripped 0 bases from V and 7 bases from J, with 13 bases between. The CDR3 spans 14 residues. This CDR3 is CASSLDRELSGYTF. For the CDR3, the DNA is TGTGCCAGCAGCTTGGATCGGGAATTGAGTGGCTACACCTTC.

The chain couples TRBV6-1 to TRBJ1-1; 7 bases agree with TRBD1. Germline V gene data show CDR1 as MNHNS and CDR2 as SASEGT. This CDR3 region has 16 residues. Unmatched junction bases numbered 8, after V lost 4 bases and J lost 0 bases. In nucleotides, the CDR3 is TGTGCCAGCAGTGGTCCCCTACAGGGGCTGAACACTGAAGCTTTCTTT. Translating gives CASSGPLQGLNTEAFF.

The chain recombines TRBV6-6 with TRBJ2-1, with 7 bases identical to TRBD2. CDR1 is MNHNY, CDR2 SVGAGI, per germline (reference sequence). The trim removed 6 bases at V and 5 bases at J, leaving 4 bases unmatched. This CDR3 spans 13 amino acids. The CDR3, as DNA: TGTGCCAGCAGAGAGGGACTAAACAATGAGCAGTTCTTC. It is translated as CASREGLNNEQFF.

This chain uses TRBV29-1 with TRBJ1-1; no firm D call. The germline V gene has CDR1 SQVTM and CDR2 ANQGSEA. The CDR3 runs to 11 residues. The CDR3 region is CSVSRGSKAFF. The CDR3 bases are TGCAGTGTTTCCCGGGGATCAAAAGCTTTCTTT.

This chain connects TRBV27 to TRBJ2-5; tentatively, D is TRBD2 (6 bases). Per germline, CDR1 MNHEY and CDR2 SMNVEV (reference sequence). The ends were cut back, 4 bases at V and 2 bases at J, with 14 bases in the middle. The CDR3 loop spans 15 amino acids. As DNA, the CDR3 is TGTGCCAGCAGTTCCAGGAGGGCGACACAAGAGACCCAGTACTTC. Residues: CASSSRRATQETQYF.

The CDR3 reads CASSIINQPQHF. The CDR3 region has the DNA TGTGCCAGCAGCATAATTAATCAGCCCCAGCATTTT. The chain carries TRBV7-9 and TRBJ1-5; no clear D gene. Deletions cut 5 bases from V and 4 bases from J, with 6 bases between. CDR3 length equals 12 residues. Germline V gene lookup returns CDR1 SEHNR and CDR2 FQNEAQ (reference sequence).

The chain couples TRBV4-1 to TRBJ1-2, with 8 bases identical to TRBD1. CDR3 length: 14 residues. Germline CDR1 is MGHRA and CDR2 is YSYEKL. V was pared by 0 bases and J by 8 bases, with 5 bases of the junction left unmatched. CDR3 sequence reads: CASSQEDRVEGYTF. CDR3 sequence (DNA): TGCGCCAGCAGCCAAGAGGACAGGGTAGAGGGCTACACCTTC.

The chain carries TRBV18 and TRBJ2-7, with 7 bases that match TRBD2. Germline V lookup: CDR1 KGHSH, CDR2 LQKENI. This CDR3 region has 16 residues. With 3 bases clipped from V and 3 bases from J, the junction kept 11 bases outside the gene matches. The CDR3 region has the DNA TGTGCCAGCTCACCTACGGTGGCGGGCGGGAGCTACGAGCAGTACTTC. It translates to CASSPTVAGGSYEQYF. Drawing the rest from reference TRBV18 and TRBJ2-7, the complete variable domain is NAGVMQNPRHLVRRRGQEARLRCSPMKGHSHVYWYRQLPEEGLKFMVYLQKENIIDESGMPKERFSAEFPKEGPSILRIQQVVRGDSAAYFCASSPTVAGGSYEQYFGPGTRLTVT.

The chain uses TRBV18 and TRBJ2-3; 7 bases are shared with TRBD1. This CDR3 is 15 amino acids long. CDR1 is KGHSH, CDR2 LQKENI, per germline. The V gene end was trimmed by 2 bases and the J gene end by 2 bases; junction bases not matched to a gene: 4. The CDR3 DNA reads TGTGCCAGCTCACCATTTGAGGGGGCCACAGATACGCAGTATTTT. As protein: CASSPFEGATDTQYF. Variable domain in full (rest from reference TRBV18 and TRBJ2-3): NAGVMQNPRHLVRRRGQEARLRCSPMKGHSHVYWYRQLPEEGLKFMVYLQKENIIDESGMPKERFSAEFPKEGPSILRIQQVVRGDSAAYFCASSPFEGATDTQYFGPGTRLTVL.

The gene calls are TRBV6-6 and TRBJ1-5; no firm D call. With 0 bases removed from V and 9 bases from J, the gap between germline ends came to 12 bases. CDR1 MNHNY and CDR2 SVGAGI come from the germline V gene (reference sequence). The CDR3 is made up of 14 amino acids. The CDR3, as DNA: TGTGCCAGCAGTTACTCGGGCGGGCTCACGCCCCAGCATTTT. Translation gives CASSYSGGLTPQHF.

The J gene is TRBJ1-6, the V gene TRBV15; 10 nucleotides line up with TRBD1. The length of the CDR3 is 14 residues. The J segment lost 10 bases and the V segment lost 4 bases, leaving 4 bases of the junction unmatched. The germline V gene has CDR1 LNHNV and CDR2 YYDKDF (reference sequence). CDR3 bases: TGTGCCACCAGCACCGGGACAGGGGTGTCACCCCTCCACTTT. It encodes CATSTGTGVSPLHF.

This clone has just one count. V usage is TRBV11-3 and J usage is TRBJ1-3; a possible D gene is TRBD1 (5 bases). This CDR3 has 15 amino acids. Germline CDR1 reads SGHNT; CDR2 reads YENEEA. The germline V and J ends were trimmed by 5 bases and 0 bases, with 11 bases remaining between them. This CDR3 reads CASSEGTHSGNTIYF. CDR3 coding DNA: TGTGCCAGCAGCGAAGGGACTCACTCTGGAAACACCATATATTTT.

V is TRBV10-3 and J is TRBJ1-5, with TRBD1 matching over 7 bases. V lost 6 bases to trimming and J lost 9 bases; unmatched junction nucleotides: 14. Germline V gene lookup returns CDR1 ENHRY and CDR2 SYGVKD. There are 15 residues in the CDR3. CDR3 residues: CAISQDRAALLPQHF. The CDR3 DNA reads TGTGCCATCAGCCAAGACAGGGCTGCCTTACTGCCCCAGCATTTT.